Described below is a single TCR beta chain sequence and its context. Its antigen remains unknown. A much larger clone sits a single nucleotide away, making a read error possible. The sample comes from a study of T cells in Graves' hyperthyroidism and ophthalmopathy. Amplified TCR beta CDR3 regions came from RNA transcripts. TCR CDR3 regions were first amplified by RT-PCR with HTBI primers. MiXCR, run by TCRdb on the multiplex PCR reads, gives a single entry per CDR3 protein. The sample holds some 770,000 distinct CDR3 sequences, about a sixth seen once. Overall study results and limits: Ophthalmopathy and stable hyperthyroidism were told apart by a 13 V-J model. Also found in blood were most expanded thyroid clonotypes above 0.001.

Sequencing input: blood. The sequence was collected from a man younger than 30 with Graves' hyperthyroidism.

The CDR3 nucleotides are TGTGCCGGCAGTAACTCCTACGAGCAGTACTTC. This sequence encodes CAGSNSYEQYF. The chain couples TRBV28 to TRBJ2-7, with D unclear. The CDR3 is made up of 11 amino acids. Germline V gives CDR1 MDHEN, CDR2 SYDVKM.